Shown below are 4 T cell receptor beta chains from a single sample sequenced in a study of response to subunit inactivated influenza vaccine. TCRdb re-called the RT-PCR reads through MiXCR, storing one row per CDR3 protein. Of hundreds of thousands of distinct CDR3 sequences listed, 10% to 11% are singletons. Here the sequenced sample was PBMCs from blood, taken 45 days after vaccination. These receptors all stem from a man in his fifties or sixties who received an inactivated influenza vaccine.

Here the CDR3 DNA reads TGCAGTGCTAGTGGTAGCGGGGGGTGGGACATTCAGTACTTC. Translation gives CSASGSGGWDIQYF. The chain employs TRBV20-1 and TRBJ2-4; 10 nucleotides agree with TRBD2. The junction had 7 bases not matched to a gene; V was cut back by 3 bases and J by 8 bases. Germline V gene lookup returns CDR1 DFQATT and CDR2 SNEGSKA (reference sequence). The CDR3 spans 14 residues.

This clonotype was seen more than once but under ten times. The V gene is TRBV12-3 or TRBV12-4, the J gene TRBJ1-2; 8 bases are shared with TRBD1. The CDR3 consists of 12 residues. J gave up 9 bases and V 5 bases, and 5 bases lay outside the gene matches. The CDR3 spells CASSTTGGSYTF. In DNA, the CDR3 is TGTGCCAGCAGTACTACAGGGGGAAGCTACACCTTC.

This clonotype occurred a few times. The genes are TRBV7-9 and TRBJ2-1, with D tentatively TRBD1 (5 bases). This CDR3 contains 13 residues. V was clipped by 7 bases and J by 4 bases, with 11 bases between them. The germline V gene has CDR1 SEHNR and CDR2 FQNEAQ (reference sequence). The CDR3 is CASTEAGYNEQFF. As DNA, the CDR3 is TGTGCCAGCACTGAGGCAGGGTACAATGAGCAGTTCTTC.

This clonotype was detected many times. This chain joins TRBV15 and TRBJ2-1, with TRBD2 as a possible D gene (5 bases). V lost 3 bases to trimming and J lost 0 bases, with 9 bases between them. This CDR3 spans 15 amino acids. The germline V gene encodes CDR1 LNHNV and CDR2 YYDKDF (reference sequence). The CDR3 is CATSSRGSSYNEQFF. The CDR3, as DNA: TGTGCCACCAGCAGCCGGGGTAGCTCCTACAATGAGCAGTTCTTC.